This record looks at one T cell receptor (delta chain) sequence and its context. Antigen specificity is unknown. This record comes from a study of Vδ1+ human thymocytes. Whole-study findings and limits: Thymic TRG and TRD repertoires appeared highly polyclonal, with Gaussian CDR3 length distributions.

This CDR3 has 16 residues. The germline V gene has CDR1 TSWWSYY and CDR2 QGS. V dropped 4 bases and J dropped 0 bases, with 15 bases sitting between them. RNA was extracted from the cells and then reverse transcribed. CDR3 amplicons came from multiplex PCR with pooled V-gene forward and constant-region reverse primers. TCRdb re-called clones from the multiplex PCR reads using CATT. The table has about 75,000 delta-chain clones, around 35% seen once. Sequenced material: Vdelta1+ gamma-delta thymocytes from the thymus. As for subset: FACS-sorted CD3+ TCRalphabeta- TCRVdelta1+ TCRVdelta2- thymocytes. The rearrangement joins TRDV1 to TRDJ1; D is perhaps TRDD3 (6 bases). This clonotype was sampled from a boy in the first two years of life who had congenital heart surgery. DNA of the CDR3: TGTGCTCTTGGGGCGGATGGGGGTCCGTACACCGATAAACTCATCTTT. The encoded protein is CALGADGGPYTDKLIF.